A single sample gave rise to the 29 T cell receptor beta chains below, sequenced in a study of tissue T cells after allogeneic stem cell transplantation. Generated by immunoSEQ multiplex PCR, the TCRdb table keeps only in-frame clones and is missing some. This table holds a few thousand clones, 45% to 50% found once. Time point denoted: mouse harvest day 14 after allogeneic transplant. Mouse grafts combined 10^7 T-cell-depleted bone marrow cells with 10^6 splenic CD5+ T cells. Sequencing was carried out using gut tissue. Receptors originate from a female BALB/c mouse given C57BL/6 T cells with graft-versus-host disease after an allogeneic hematopoietic cell transplant.

As to this clone: The gene names given are mouse names. The read halts 1 residue ahead of the CDR3 end, with the missing end drawn from the germline J gene. The chain uses TRBV14 and TRBJ1-1, with a tentative D call TRBD1 (5 bases). This CDR3 is built from 14 residues. The germline gives CDR1 SGHDT, CDR2 FRDEAV. V was clipped by 1 base and J by 0 bases, with 7 bases between them. Here the CDR3 reads CASSFGGSNTEVFF. CDR3 bases read: TGTGCCAGCAGTTTCGGGGGATCAAACACAGAAGTCTTC. Together with reference TRBV14 and TRBJ1-1, the CDR3 gives the full variable domain: EAGVTQSPRYAVLQEGQAVSFWCDPISGHDTLYWYQQPRDQGPQLLVYFRDEAVIDNSQLPSDRFSAVRPKGTNSTLKIQSAKQGDTATYLCASSFGGSNTEVFFGKGTRLTVV.

In regard to this clone: Mouse names are used for the genes. The missing CDR3 end, 1 residue past where the read stops, is filled in from the germline J gene. J is TRBJ1-4 and V is TRBV5, with 11 bases identical to TRBD1. The CDR3 is 15 residues long. Germline values: CDR1 LGHNA, CDR2 YNLKQL (reference sequence). The V and J ends lost 4 bases and 4 bases, in that order; junction bases with no gene match: 2. This chain's CDR3 is CASSPGQGDNERLFF. The DNA read from the CDR3 is TGTGCCAGCAGCCCGGGACAGGGGGACAACGAAAGATTATTT.

This clone was observed once. Mouse gene names and germline throughout. The read falls 1 residue short of the CDR3 end, and the missing part is taken from the germline J gene. The same CDR3 is also encoded by other DNA sequences in this sample. The chain has TRBV13-3 and TRBJ2-5; weak D call: TRBD2 (7 bases). The germline gives CDR1 NNHDY, CDR2 SYVADS. V lost 5 bases and J lost 5, with 15 bases in between. CDR3 length equals 14 residues. CDR3 sequence: CASSGGQGADTQYF. Incomplete CDR3 DNA: TGTGCCAGCAGCGGGGGGCAGGGTGCAGACACCCAGTAC.

Only one count was recorded for this clone. Here the gene names and germline are mouse. The read ends 1 residue shy of where the CDR3 ends; the end is completed using the germline J gene. The chain joins TRBV12-1 to TRBJ2-5; TRBD2 matches 9 bases. The J segment lost 0 bases and the V segment lost 0 bases, leaving 0 bases of the junction unmatched. The CDR3 is 15 residues long. CDR1 and CDR2 (germline): SGHSN, HYEKVE. The CDR3 DNA, read in part, is TGTGCCAGCTCTCTCGACTGGGGGAACCAAGACACCCAGTAC. Protein product: CASSLDWGNQDTQY. The entire CDR3 protein reads CASSLDWGNQDTQYF.

This clone has just a few counts. Gene names are the mouse ones. The read stops 1 residue short of the end of the CDR3; the missing end is completed from the germline J gene. The chain couples TRBV31 to TRBJ1-5; 8 bases are a match to TRBD1. Losses at the gene ends were 3 bases for V and 4 bases for J; bases not matched to a gene: 5. CDR1 is GKSSPN, CDR2 SITVG, per germline. The CDR3 totals 14 residues. This CDR3 reads CAWSRDRRNQAPLF. The sequenced CDR3 bases are TGTGCCTGGAGCCGGGACAGGAGAAACCAGGCTCCGCTT.

Points on this clone: The genes are named according to mouse. The CDR3 end is not reached by the read, which stops 1 residue before it; the germline J gene fills it in. V and J are TRBV12-2 and TRBJ2-5; D is possibly TRBD1 or TRBD2 (5 bases each). Germline V gene lookup returns CDR1 SGHLS and CDR2 HYDKME. There are 14 residues in the CDR3. The V and J ends lost 0 bases and 2 bases respectively, with 8 bases between them. The sequenced part of the CDR3 DNA is TGTGCCAGCTCTCTCGACGGGGGCCAAGACACCCAGTAC. This gives the protein CASSLDGGQDTQY. From start to end, the CDR3 is CASSLDGGQDTQYF.

A remark on this clone: The genes are named according to mouse. The CDR3 end is not reached by the read, which stops 1 residue before it; the germline J gene fills it in. This chain uses TRBV26 with TRBJ2-7; TRBD1 aligns across 10 bases. This CDR3 contains 14 residues. Trimming took 3 bases from V and 6 from J; bases not matched to a gene: 5. Germline CDR1 is KGHPV and CDR2 is FQNQEV (reference sequence). CDR3 sequence reads: CASSLETGGFEQYF. The sequenced part of the CDR3 DNA is TGTGCCAGCAGTCTAGAGACAGGGGGCTTTGAACAGTAC.

With regard to this clone: One junction end disagrees with the germline gene, perhaps due to a read error. Mouse germline and gene names are used. The read ends 1 residue before the CDR3 terminus; that terminus is restored from the germline J gene. The V and J genes are TRBV13-2 and TRBJ2-7; a possible D gene is TRBD1 (6 bases). The germline gives CDR1 NNHNN, CDR2 SYGAGS (reference sequence). This CDR3 has 13 residues. The CDR3 is CASSEGQVYEQYF. The sequenced part of the CDR3 DNA is TGTGCCAGCAGTGAGGGACAAGTATATGAACAGTAC.

In its sample, this clone is medium-sized. Germline and genes here are mouse. The read ends 1 residue before the CDR3 terminus; that terminus is restored from the germline J gene. J is TRBJ1-5 and V is TRBV21; possible D gene TRBD1, 6 bases. TRBV21 is an ORF, and what it does is uncertain. V lost 6 bases and J 0 bases, leaving 9 bases between the germline ends. There are 14 residues in the CDR3. The CDR3 sequence is CASRDRNNNQAPLF. Partial CDR3 DNA: TGTGCTAGCAGGGACAGAAATAACAACCAGGCTCCGCTT.

On this clone: Mouse germline and gene names are used. Sequencing ends 1 residue short of the CDR3 end; the germline J gene provides the rest. V gene TRBV16 combines with J gene TRBJ2-3; D is uncertain. V gave up 6 bases and J gave up 0 bases, with 7 bases separating them. The CDR3 spans 13 residues. The V gene's germline CDR1 is SGHSA and CDR2 FRNQAP. CDR3 DNA, as far as it was read: TGTGCAAGCAGACACGACAGTGCAGAAACGCTGTAT. Amino acids: CASRHDSAETLY. In full, the CDR3 reads CASRHDSAETLYF.

A remark on this clone: Germline and genes: mouse. The read ends 1 residue early relative to the CDR3; the germline J gene fills the gap. V usage is TRBV26 and J usage is TRBJ1-4, with D maybe TRBD1 (6 bases). Germline V gives CDR1 KGHPV, CDR2 FQNQEV (reference sequence). The CDR3 covers 13 residues. Trimming took off 6 bases at V and 3 bases at J, with 8 bases between the two ends. CDR3 DNA, as far as it was read: TGTGCCAGCAGACAGGGAACCAACGAAAGATTATTT. Its protein is CASRQGTNERLF. The full CDR3 sequence reads CASRQGTNERLFF.

In regard to this clone: Gene names are mouse gene names. The read terminates 1 residue before the CDR3 end, so the remaining end is supplied by the germline J gene. This chain uses TRBV26 with TRBJ2-2; D assignment may be TRBD1 or TRBD2 (5 bases each). Germline V CDR1 and CDR2: KGHPV, FQNQEV (reference sequence). The CDR3 totals 16 residues. Trimming cost V 0 bases and J 0 bases, with 8 bases left between them. The CDR3 spells CASSLSSGANTGQLYF. The DNA read from the CDR3 is TGTGCCAGCAGTCTGTCGTCGGGGGCAAACACCGGGCAGCTCTAC.

In the case of this clone: Mouse names are used for the genes. From the germline J gene comes the end of the CDR3, since the read stops 1 residue before it. The chain couples TRBV5 to TRBJ2-1, with TRBD2 identical over 9 bases. V trimming: 0 bases; J trimming: 3 bases; junction bases outside the gene matches: 6. Germline CDR1 reads LGHNA; CDR2 reads YNLKQL (reference sequence). There are 17 residues in the CDR3. The CDR3 bases that were read are TGTGCCAGCAGCCAAGACGGTGGGGGGGCCTCCTATGCTGAGCAGTTC. Translation: CASSQDGGGASYAEQF. The whole CDR3 region reads CASSQDGGGASYAEQFF.

As for this clone: Gene names follow the mouse nomenclature. This CDR3 reads CASRQGTETLYF. The DNA read from the CDR3 is TGTGCCAGCAGACAGGGGACAGAAACGCTGTAT. The chain combines TRBV3 with TRBJ2-3; the match to TRBD1 covers 7 bases. Coverage ceases 1 residue before the CDR3 finishes, and the germline J gene fills in the end. Germline loops: CDR1 SNHLY, CDR2 FYNGKV (reference sequence). This CDR3 spans 12 amino acids. The V segment lost 6 bases and the J segment 4 bases; nucleotides outside the gene matches: 1.

Note on this clone: Gene names and germline refer to mouse. The read stops 1 residue short of the end of the CDR3; the missing end is completed from the germline J gene. V gene TRBV26 combines with J gene TRBJ1-1; D is perhaps TRBD1 (6 bases). From germline, CDR1 is KGHPV and CDR2 FQNQEV (reference sequence). The germline V and J ends were trimmed by 4 bases and 3 bases, with 9 bases remaining between them. The CDR3 has 13 residues. The CDR3 region is CASSPGHHTEVFF. The DNA read from the CDR3 is TGTGCCAGCAGTCCGGGACACCACACAGAAGTCTTC.

Points on this clone: The gene names given are mouse names. The read falls 1 residue short of the CDR3 end, and the missing part is taken from the germline J gene. This rearrangement joins TRBV3 to TRBJ1-3; D perhaps matches TRBD1 (5 bases). The V end lost 5 bases, the J end lost 0 bases, and 8 bases lay between the germline ends. The CDR3 totals 14 residues. Germline CDR1 SNHLY, CDR2 FYNGKV (reference sequence). The CDR3 protein is CASSRTPSGNTLYF. Partial CDR3 DNA: TGTGCCAGCAGCCGGACACCTTCTGGAAATACGCTCTAT.

On this clone itself: All gene names here are mouse names. The sequence runs out 1 residue before the end of the CDR3; the remainder is reconstructed from the germline J gene. The chain combines TRBV13-3 with TRBJ1-1, with a weak D call TRBD1 (6 bases). Trimming took 2 bases from V and 4 from J, leaving 15 bases between them. The CDR3 totals 15 residues. Germline CDR1 and CDR2: NNHDY and SYVADS. The CDR3 loop reads CASSEGRGPTTEVFF. The sequenced part of the CDR3 DNA is TGTGCCAGCAGTGAGGGCAGGGGTCCCACCACAGAAGTCTTC.

There are a few counts of this clone. The genes are named according to mouse. The read stops 1 residue short of the end of the CDR3; the missing end is completed from the germline J gene. The chain is built from TRBV13-2 and TRBJ2-1; 10 nucleotides agree with TRBD2. Per germline, CDR1 NNHNN and CDR2 SYGAGS (reference sequence). This CDR3 has 14 amino acids. J gave up 3 bases and V 5 bases, and 2 bases lay outside the gene matches. CDR3 bases read: TGTGCCAGCGGGGACTGGGGGCCCTATGCTGAGCAGTTC. It codes for CASGDWGPYAEQF. The CDR3 reads in full as CASGDWGPYAEQFF.

In regard to this clone: Gene names are mouse gene names. The sequenced CDR3 bases are TGTGCCAGCAGCCAAGTTGGGGGTGCAGAAACGCTGTAT. Translated: CASSQVGGAETLY. The whole CDR3 is CASSQVGGAETLYF. The V and J genes are TRBV5 and TRBJ2-3, with a possible D match to TRBD2 (5 bases). Sequencing ends 1 residue short of the CDR3 end; the germline J gene provides the rest. Trimming stripped 1 base from V and 1 base from J, with 6 bases between. This CDR3 spans 14 amino acids. In germline, CDR1 is LGHNA, CDR2 YNLKQL (reference sequence).

For this clone: Gene names are mouse gene names. Coverage ceases 1 residue before the CDR3 finishes, and the germline J gene fills in the end. The gene calls are TRBV3 and TRBJ2-4; D perhaps matches TRBD2 (5 bases). The germline gives CDR1 SNHLY, CDR2 FYNGKV (reference sequence). The V and J ends lost 1 base and 6 bases respectively, with 11 bases between them. The CDR3 is made up of 14 amino acids. Partial CDR3 DNA: TGTGCCAGCAGCTTAGTGGGGAGAGGTAACACCTTGTAC. Translation gives CASSLVGRGNTLY. The full CDR3 protein is CASSLVGRGNTLYF. The full variable domain, rest sourced from reference TRBV3 and TRBJ2-4, is GPKVLQIPSHQIIDMGQMVTLNCDPVSNHLYFYWYKQILGQQMEFLVNFYNGKVMEKSKLFKDQFSVERPDGSYFTLKIQPTALEDSAVYFCASSLVGRGNTLYFGAGTRLSVL.

A note on this clone: Gene names are mouse gene names. CDR3 sequence: CASGDVSYEQYF. Partial CDR3 DNA: TGTGCCAGCGGTGATGTCAGCTATGAACAGTAC. V and J are TRBV13-2 and TRBJ2-7, with D hard to call. The DNA ends 1 residue before the CDR3 does, and the rest of the CDR3 is filled in from the germline J gene. Germline values: CDR1 NNHNN, CDR2 SYGAGS (reference sequence). The CDR3 runs 12 residues. The V and J ends lost 0 bases and 3 bases respectively, with 4 bases between them.

Of note for this clone: Any gene name here is a mouse gene name. The read ends 1 residue before the CDR3 terminus; that terminus is restored from the germline J gene. The chain joins TRBV26 to TRBJ1-2; D is undetermined. This CDR3 has 14 residues. With 4 bases removed from V and 3 bases from J, the gap between germline ends came to 12 bases. CDR1 and CDR2 from the germline V gene are KGHPV and FQNQEV (reference sequence). CDR3 region: CASSPTRRDSDYTF. CDR3 DNA (partial): TGTGCCAGCAGTCCCACGAGGAGGGACTCCGACTACACC.

Worth noting for this clone: These gene names are mouse names. The missing CDR3 end, 1 residue past where the read stops, is filled in from the germline J gene. The V and J genes are TRBV12-2 and TRBJ2-7, with TRBD2 matching over 10 bases. Per the germline V gene, CDR1 is SGHLS and CDR2 is HYDKME. The CDR3 runs to 15 residues. J gave up 0 bases and V 3 bases, and 4 bases lay outside the gene matches. CDR3 sequence reads: CASSGDWGSSYEQYF. The covered CDR3 bases are TGTGCCAGCTCTGGGGACTGGGGAAGCTCCTATGAACAGTAC.

Concerning this clone: Mouse gene names and germline throughout. The read halts 1 residue ahead of the CDR3 end, with the missing end drawn from the germline J gene. This rearrangement joins TRBV19 to TRBJ2-5; TRBD2 agrees at 14 bases. In germline, CDR1 is FNHDT, CDR2 SITEND (reference sequence). This CDR3 is built from 14 residues. The J segment lost 6 bases and the V segment lost 4 bases, leaving 1 base of the junction unmatched. The part of the CDR3 DNA that was read is TGTGCCAGCAGTGGGACTGGGGGGGCTGACACCCAGTAC. It yields the protein CASSGTGGADTQY. The entire CDR3 sequence reads CASSGTGGADTQYF.

Comments on this clone: Gene names and germline match the mouse. The CDR3 extends 1 residue past the end of the read, so its final part is completed from the germline J gene. J is TRBJ2-1 and V is TRBV13-1, with D unclear. This CDR3 comprises 11 residues. With 5 bases removed from V and 4 bases from J, the gap between germline ends came to 4 bases. Germline CDR1 is NSHNY and CDR2 is SYGAGN. The CDR3 here is CASRMYAEQFF. Partial CDR3 DNA: TGTGCCAGCAGGATGTATGCTGAGCAGTTC.

Notes on this clone: Mouse names are used for the genes. The sequenced fragment ends 1 residue before the CDR3 boundary, so the rest is inferred from the germline J gene. The chain couples TRBV1 to TRBJ1-5; 7 positions agree with TRBD1. The germline CDR1 and CDR2 sequences are NSQYPW and LRSPGD (reference sequence). Trimming took 0 bases from V and 2 from J; bases not matched to a gene: 1. The length of the CDR3 is 15 residues. The DNA read from the CDR3 is TGCACCTGCAGTGCAGAGCAGGGGGACAACCAGGCTCCGCTT. This gives the protein CTCSAEQGDNQAPL. The complete CDR3 sequence is CTCSAEQGDNQAPLF.

In this sample, this clone turned up once. Genes and germline come from the mouse. The CDR3 goes on 1 residue after the read ends, and that part is filled in from the germline J gene. The V gene is TRBV13-2, the J gene TRBJ2-3; D not certain. The CDR3 is 15 residues long. Trimming took 3 bases from V and 0 from J, leaving 11 bases between them. Per germline, CDR1 NNHNN and CDR2 SYGAGS (reference sequence). The sequenced part of the CDR3 DNA is TGTGCCAGCGGTGCCTTCAAGTCTAGTGCAGAAACGCTGTAT. Translated, it gives CASGAFKSSAETLY. The whole CDR3 protein is CASGAFKSSAETLYF.

This clone showed up just a few times. Mouse germline and gene names are used. The DNA ends 1 residue before the CDR3 does, and the rest of the CDR3 is filled in from the germline J gene. The chain couples TRBV3 to TRBJ2-5, with TRBD2 matching 7 bases. After removal of 3 bases from V and 2 bases from J, the junction contained 5 bases not matched to a gene. The CDR3 is made up of 15 amino acids. The germline V gene has CDR1 SNHLY and CDR2 FYNGKV (reference sequence). The sequenced CDR3 bases are TGTGCCAGCAGCTTGGGGGGGGTTTCCCAAGACACCCAGTAC. Translation gives CASSLGGVSQDTQY. The whole CDR3 sequence is CASSLGGVSQDTQYF.

This clone was detected a few times. Gene names follow the mouse nomenclature. The CDR3 extends 1 residue past the end of the read, so its final part is completed from the germline J gene. V gene TRBV5 combines with J gene TRBJ2-5; 7 bases are a match to TRBD1. The CDR3 totals 14 residues. V dropped 2 bases and J dropped 1; count of bases not matched to a gene: 0. Germline V gives CDR1 LGHNA, CDR2 YNLKQL (reference sequence). Incomplete CDR3 DNA: TGTGCCAGCAGCCAACAGGGGGACCAAGACACCCAGTAC. Its translation is CASSQQGDQDTQY. The entire CDR3 reads CASSQQGDQDTQYF.